What follows describes a single T cell receptor beta chain. Between the trimmed V and J ends, which lost 0 bases and 8 bases, there was a span of 20 bases. Per the germline V gene, CDR1 is MGHRA and CDR2 is YSYEKL. The CDR3 totals 17 residues. This entry is derived from a study of blood T cell repertoires in COVID-19. Study-level information: Italy, Spain and the United States were the sources of the convalescent and acute COVID-19 samples.

Study processing details: Reference gene primer amplification gave estimated nucleated cell counts. Only in-frame clones appear in the TCRdb table, and some are missing; sequencing was by immunoSEQ multiplex PCR. The DNA gave D and trimming, while V, J and clone size come from that table. Of 120,000 to 150,000 clones in the sample, 88% are singletons; the top ten hold over 2%. The gene calls are TRBV4-1 and TRBJ2-1; possible D gene TRBD2, 8 bases. Input material: peripheral blood. This clonotype was sampled from a human donor in a cohort sampled during active COVID-19. The CDR3 is CASSQDGTAGAFDEQFF. The CDR3 nucleotides are TGCGCCAGCAGCCAAGATGGGACAGCGGGAGCCTTCGATGAGCAGTTCTTC.